This is a list of T cell receptor beta chains from one sample in a study of blood T cell repertoires in COVID-19. Using immunoSEQ multiplex PCR, the repertoire was profiled, and TCRdb retains in-frame clones only, with some absent. Here the sample spans 170,000 or so clones, about 87% being singletons. The sequenced sample was peripheral blood. The receptor set was obtained from a man aged 35 to 55 with active or convalescent COVID-19. The CDR3 runs from the conserved cysteine through the conserved F or W. Each record gives: J gene, V gene, CDR3 protein.

TRBJ1-6,TRBV5-1,CASSSSTGGNNSPLHF
TRBJ2-1,TRBV24-1,CATGRINEQFF
TRBJ2-3,TRBV18,CASSRPGTSGVLSADTQYF
TRBJ2-3,TRBV5-4,CASSTPSGVSDTQYF
TRBJ2-3,TRBV29-1,CSGDSGGTDTQYF
TRBJ1-6,TRBV28,CASTPSGQTYNSPLHF
TRBJ2-5,TRBV28,CASSTPNSGVFTIQETQYF
TRBJ1-4,TRBV4-1,CASSQGGQGLNEKLFF
TRBJ2-2,TRBV2,CASRQGASHTGELFF
TRBJ1-3,TRBV4-2,CASSQPWDTGNTIYF
TRBJ2-7,TRBV7-8,CASSLSYGRQRGGSYEQYF
TRBJ1-3,TRBV6-2/TRBV6-3,CASSYAGTTNTIYF
TRBJ2-7,TRBV11-3,CASSPRGQGAVEQYF
TRBJ2-3,TRBV7-9,CASSLYEGVADTQYF
TRBJ2-3,TRBV10-1,CASSGLAGVARSAQYF
TRBJ2-7,TRBV3-1/TRBV3-2,CASSQDGQYEQYF
TRBJ2-7,TRBV7-9,CASSITPYEQYF